Listed below are T cell receptor beta chains from one sample, sequenced in a study of blood T cell repertoires in COVID-19. TCRdb keeps only in-frame clones here, not all; method: immunoSEQ multiplex PCR. In the table there are approximately 70,000 clones, about four fifths of which are singletons. The sequencing sample was made of peripheral blood. The source is a human donor in a cohort sampled during active COVID-19. Each CDR3 is given with its conserved first and last residue. The D gene is left open where the match is weak. Some rows have no size entry. The others give once, few or many, or a class for an expanded clone.

D	size	J	V	CDR3	DNA
TRBD1	.	TRBJ1-1	TRBV7-2	CASSSRQGEMGTEAFF	TGTGCCAGCAGCTCTAGACAGGGAGAAATGGGAACTGAAGCTTTCTTT
.	.	TRBJ2-2	TRBV30	CAWSPGRVDTGELFF	TGTGCCTGGAGTCCAGGGCGCGTAGATACCGGGGAGCTGTTTTTT
.	.	TRBJ2-2	TRBV5-1	CASSPETGELFF	TGCGCCAGCAGCCCGGAGACCGGGGAGCTGTTTTTT
.	.	TRBJ2-5	TRBV2	CASSAESQETQYF	TGTGCCAGCAGTGCAGAATCCCAAGAGACCCAGTACTTC
.	.	TRBJ2-1	TRBV2	CASRVTNYNEQFF	TGTGCCAGCAGAGTAACAAATTACAATGAGCAGTTCTTC
TRBD1	.	TRBJ1-2	TRBV19	CASRRTGDAIGGYTF	TGTGCCAGTAGGCGGACAGGGGATGCTATCGGAGGCTACACCTTC
.	.	TRBJ2-3	TRBV11-2	CASSLGGHKGDTQYF	TGTGCCAGCAGCTTAGGAGGGCATAAAGGAGATACGCAGTATTTT
TRBD1	.	TRBJ1-6	TRBV6-5	CASSSDRGDNSPLHF	TGTGCCAGCAGTTCGGACAGGGGAGATAATTCACCCCTCCACTTT
TRBD1	.	TRBJ1-3	TRBV19	CARFPARTGAHCSGNTIYF	TGTGCCAGATTTCCCGCCCGGACAGGGGCGCACTGCTCTGGAAACACCATATATTTT
.	.	TRBJ1-2	TRBV9	CASSLQASQGLYGYTF	TGTGCCAGCAGCCTCCAGGCCAGCCAGGGGCTCTATGGCTACACCTTC
.	.	TRBJ1-1	TRBV5-1	CASSLPAENTEAFF	TGCGCCAGCAGCCTTCCTGCGGAGAACACTGAAGCTTTCTTT
TRBD2	.	TRBJ2-7	TRBV28	CASSSVAGASYEQYF	TGTGCCAGCAGTTCCGTAGCGGGGGCCTCCTACGAGCAGTACTTC
TRBD1	few	TRBJ2-7	TRBV10-3	CAIRRGQGYEQYF	TGTGCCATCCGTAGGGGACAGGGTTACGAGCAGTACTTC
TRBD2	.	TRBJ2-1	TRBV12-3/TRBV12-4	CASSPGGERGPFF	TGTGCCAGCAGTCCCGGGGGGGAGCGGGGACCGTTCTTC
.	.	TRBJ2-5	TRBV5-1	CASSSGTKIPETQYF	TGCGCCAGCAGCTCAGGTACCAAGATCCCAGAGACCCAGTACTTC
TRBD2	few	TRBJ2-5	TRBV19	CASSRWTSGQETQYF	TGTGCCAGTAGTAGATGGACTAGCGGGCAAGAGACCCAGTACTTC
.	.	TRBJ2-7	TRBV7-9	CASSGSYEQYF	TGTGCCAGCAGCGGCTCTTACGAGCAGTACTTC
.	.	TRBJ1-1	TRBV30	CAWSVGTSRGTEAFF	TGTGCCTGGAGTGTGGGGACATCAAGGGGAACTGAAGCTTTCTTT
.	once	TRBJ2-1	TRBV6-5	CASSRKGGEQFF	TGTGCCAGCAGTCGAAAAGGGGGTGAGCAGTTCTTC
TRBD2	.	TRBJ2-2	TRBV7-3	CASSSPGGTGELFF	TGTGCCAGCAGCTCCCCGGGGGGGACCGGGGAGCTGTTTTTT
.	.	TRBJ1-5	TRBV12-5	CASGLQGNQPQHF	TGTGCTAGTGGTTTGCAGGGGAATCAGCCCCAGCATTTT
.	.	TRBJ1-4	TRBV30	CAWSGGPNGKLFF	TGTGCCTGGAGTGGGGGGCCTAACGGAAAACTGTTTTTT
TRBD1	few	TRBJ1-2	TRBV19	CASSIVLGGTDLAGYTF	TGTGCCAGTAGTATAGTCCTAGGCGGGACAGACCTAGCGGGCTACACCTTC
TRBD1	.	TRBJ1-5	TRBV7-2	CASSFQQGFGQPQHF	TGTGCCAGCAGCTTCCAACAGGGGTTCGGTCAGCCCCAGCATTTT
.	.	TRBJ2-3	TRBV10-3	CAISEPTKSTDTQYF	TGTGCCATCAGTGAGCCCACAAAAAGCACAGATACGCAGTATTTT
TRBD2	.	TRBJ2-7	TRBV2	CASSRTSGGVTVYEQYF	TGTGCCAGCAGTCGGACTAGCGGGGGGGTTACGGTCTACGAGCAGTACTTC
TRBD2	.	TRBJ2-3	TRBV5-1	CASQGLAGITDTQYF	TGCGCCAGCCAAGGACTAGCGGGAATCACAGATACGCAGTATTTT
.	.	TRBJ2-7	TRBV5-1	CASSLNLATRLYEQYF	TGCGCCAGCAGCTTAAATCTAGCTACCCGCCTTTACGAGCAGTACTTC
TRBD1	.	TRBJ1-2	TRBV19	CASSPGTGGGYGYTF	TGTGCCAGTAGTCCCGGGACAGGGGGCGGCTATGGCTACACCTTC
TRBD1	.	TRBJ2-7	TRBV29-1	CSVAGQGHEQYF	TGCAGCGTAGCGGGACAGGGCCACGAGCAGTACTTC
TRBD1	.	TRBJ2-2	TRBV5-8	CASSGDRWHSGELFF	TGTGCCAGCAGCGGGGACAGGTGGCACTCCGGGGAGCTGTTTTTT
TRBD1	few	TRBJ1-1	TRBV2	CASSGTGEKAEAFF	TGTGCCAGCAGCGGAACAGGGGAGAAAGCTGAAGCTTTCTTT
TRBD2	.	TRBJ2-7	TRBV7-3	CASSSSLAGEQYF	TGTGCCAGCAGCTCGTCGCTAGCGGGGGAGCAGTACTTC
TRBD2	once	TRBJ2-3	TRBV4-2	CASSGGGTDTQYF	TGTGCCAGCAGTGGCGGGGGTACAGATACGCAGTATTTT
TRBD2	.	TRBJ2-6	TRBV5-4	CASSSGGKKANVLTF	TGTGCCAGCAGCTCGGGGGGGAAAAAGGCCAACGTCCTGACTTTC
TRBD1	.	TRBJ1-5	TRBV5-8	CASSLPGGAGAQHF	TGTGCCAGCAGCTTGCCAGGGGGCGCCGGGGCCCAGCATTTT